The 10 T cell receptor beta chains presented below share a single source sample, sequenced in a study of T cell responses to AZD1222 COVID-19 vaccine. Sequencing used immunoSEQ multiplex PCR; TCRdb keeps in-frame clones, though not all of them. The top ten hold 1% to 1.5% of the sample, which has 150,000 to 200,000 clones, 92% seen once. The sequencing here drew on peripheral blood, taken 28 days after the second AZD1222 dose. These TCRs come from an adult who received the AZD1222 COVID-19 vaccine.

The rearrangement uses TRBV30 and TRBJ1-6, with TRBD1 as a possible D gene (6 bases). Trimming left V 1 base short and J 10 bases short, with 17 bases between. Per the germline V gene, CDR1 is GTSNPN and CDR2 is SVGIG (reference sequence). The CDR3 spans 15 residues. The chain's CDR3 is CAWSDNHGGGSPLHF. The CDR3 nucleotides are TGTGCCTGGAGTGATAACCATGGGGGGGGCTCACCCCTCCACTTT.

This CDR3 is CAWSHYEQYF. The DNA of the CDR3 is TGTGCCTGGAGCCACTACGAGCAGTACTTC. V is TRBV30 and J is TRBJ2-7; unclear D gene. This CDR3 region has 10 residues. Trimming cost V 3 bases and J 3 bases, with 3 bases left between them. Germline V gene data show CDR1 as GTSNPN and CDR2 as SVGIG (reference sequence).

The chain uses TRBV6-5 and TRBJ2-2; possible D gene TRBD1, 6 bases. V lost 6 bases and J lost 1, with 9 bases in between. Germline V gene lookup returns CDR1 MNHEY and CDR2 SVGAGI. CDR3 size: 14 residues. The CDR3 protein is CASRPGVNTGELFF. The CDR3 nucleotides are TGTGCCAGCAGGCCAGGGGTGAACACCGGGGAGCTGTTTTTT.

V is TRBV19 and J is TRBJ2-5; D is undetermined. V lost 3 bases, J lost 1 base, and 9 bases lay in between. The CDR3 is 14 residues long. The germline V gene encodes CDR1 LNHDA and CDR2 SQIVND (reference sequence). CDR3 sequence reads: CASSIYSLQETQYF. CDR3 in DNA: TGTGCCAGTAGTATTTATAGCCTCCAAGAGACCCAGTACTTC.

The chain uses TRBV5-1 and TRBJ1-1; the D gene is possibly TRBD1 (6 bases). The germline gives CDR1 SGHRS, CDR2 YFSETQ. V was clipped by 0 bases and J by 1 base, with 13 bases between them. The CDR3 consists of 16 residues. Here the CDR3 reads CASSLVAGAQNTEAFF. The CDR3, as DNA: TGCGCCAGCAGCTTGGTAGCAGGGGCCCAGAACACTGAAGCTTTCTTT.

This chain joins TRBV19 and TRBJ1-2; D is perhaps TRBD1 (6 bases). Germline V CDR1 and CDR2: LNHDA, SQIVND (reference sequence). The CDR3 runs 15 residues. Deletions cut 5 bases from V and 3 bases from J, with 16 bases between. CDR3 nucleotide sequence: TGTGCCAGTAGTCAGAGGGGGGGCATGGACTATGGCTACACCTTC. Translation: CASSQRGGMDYGYTF.

This clone was recorded only once. This chain joins TRBV18 and TRBJ1-1, with D hard to call. Germline values: CDR1 KGHSH, CDR2 LQKENI. Trimming shortened V by 3 bases and J by 1 base, and 12 bases separated the two germline ends. The CDR3 totals 15 residues. CDR3 amino acids: CASSPGRVGNTEAFF. The CDR3 DNA reads TGTGCCAGCTCACCGGGGAGGGTGGGGAACACTGAAGCTTTCTTT.

This clone was counted a single time. This chain links TRBV7-2 with TRBJ1-5; no firm D call. Trimming stripped 8 bases from V and 3 bases from J, with 11 bases between. The CDR3 is 13 amino acids. The germline V gene has CDR1 SGHTA and CDR2 FQGNSA. CDR3 amino acids: CASGEAANQPQHF. The CDR3 DNA is TGTGCCAGCGGGGAAGCGGCCAATCAGCCCCAGCATTTT.

DNA for the CDR3: TGTGCCAGCAGTGAATGGACAGGGTGGGAATACGAGCAGTACTTC. Its protein product is CASSEWTGWEYEQYF. The chain carries TRBV6-1 and TRBJ2-7; 8 bases fit TRBD1. V shed 2 bases, J shed 4 bases, and the junction held 7 bases outside the gene matches. CDR1 and CDR2 (germline): MNHNS, SASEGT. The CDR3 runs to 15 residues.

The chain employs TRBV27 and TRBJ1-2; D is undetermined. The V and J ends lost 4 bases and 7 bases respectively, with 22 bases between them. This CDR3 spans 16 amino acids. Germline CDR1 reads MNHEY; CDR2 reads SMNVEV (reference sequence). The CDR3 DNA sequence: TGTGCCAGCAGTTCTAGTCGCATCGTTACATCCGGTGGCTACACCTTC. This sequence encodes CASSSSRIVTSGGYTF.